This TCR beta chain was sequenced in a study of cytomegalovirus exposure and HLA in healthy donors. Study-wide findings and caveats: The presence/absence work took it that sequencing depth was about the same across donors.

With respect to this clone: What it recognizes is unknown.

Use of 60 Vbeta and 13 Jbeta primers characterized the PCR. Clones were sequenced by immunoSEQ multiplex PCR, and TCRdb holds only the in-frame ones, with some missing. The data show some 160,000 clones, about three quarters seen once. The ends were cut back, 1 base at V and 15 bases at J, with 20 bases in the middle. The CDR3 has 14 amino acids. Germline assignment: CDR1 SGHRS and CDR2 YFSETQ. This TCR came from a man aged 35-49 years in good health and CMV-seronegative. The sequenced sample was PBMCs. The rearrangement links TRBV5-1 to TRBJ2-4; D gene unclear. CDR3 in DNA: TGCGCCAGCAGCTTGACAGCTGGTTCCCCTCTGCGGTACTTC. Its translation is CASSLTAGSPLRYF. The whole variable domain, filled in from reference TRBV5-1 and TRBJ2-4, reads KAGVTQTPRYLIKTRGQQVTLSCSPISGHRSVSWYQQTPGQGLQFLFEYFSETQRNKGNFPGRFSGRQFSNSRSEMNVSTLELGDSALYLCASSLTAGSPLRYFGAGTRLSVL.